Below, one T cell receptor (beta chain) is given with its context. Its matching antigen is unknown. The data are from a study of shared clonotypes between healthy human individuals. Study context: Used for every donor were three CD4 naive, three CD4 memory, two CD8 naive and one CD8 memory plate. Findings and caveats of the study: The study's rarefaction showed incomplete sorted-subset sequencing despite large depth.

Per the germline V gene, CDR1 is SGHNT and CDR2 is YYREEE (reference sequence). Trimming removed 5 bases from V and 5 bases from J; junction bases left unmatched: 12. The CDR3 length is 16 residues. CD4+ cells underwent separation, giving CD45RA+ naive and CD45RA-negative memory subsets. TCRdb's copy holds only in-frame clones and misses some; the assay was immunoSEQ multiplex PCR. The sample lists 2 million to 3 million clones; approximately 93% were seen once. The source material was naive CD4+ T cells from PBMCs. Specified subset: CD45RA+ positively selected. The chain combines TRBV5-4 with TRBJ2-2; TRBD2 aligns across 7 bases. The origin of this receptor is a man aged 18 to 29 in good health. Some clones in this sample may be carry-over from other donors' samples. The CDR3 DNA is TGTGCCAGCAGACCGGGGGGAATTGGTGTAACCGGGGAGCTGTTTTTT. As protein: CASRPGGIGVTGELFF. Full variable domain (missing parts from reference TRBV5-4 and TRBJ2-2): ETGVTQSPTHLIKTRGQQVTLRCSSQSGHNTVSWYQQALGQGPQFIFQYYREEENGRGNFPPRFSGLQFPNYSSELNVNALELDDSALYLCASRPGGIGVTGELFFGEGSRLTVL.